This T cell receptor beta chain was profiled in a study of CD8+ T cells in alopecia areata. As for the study in general: The study gave tofacitinib for 6 to 18 months, then 6 months off drug.

RNA extraction and reverse transcription yielded cDNA as sequencing template. Profiled with immunoSEQ multiplex PCR; TCRdb holds only in-frame clones, not every one. Seen here are approximately 180,000 clones, approximately 55% observed once, and the top ten hold about 10%. This clone was recorded a few times. What it recognizes is unknown. The sample's treatment: oral pan-JAK inhibitor, 5-10 mg twice daily. Study-wide points: Affected lesional scalp, above all in alopecia totalis/universalis, was more clonal than normal scalp.

V was cut by 3 bases and J by 10 bases, with 7 bases left in between. This CDR3 region has 11 residues. Germline V gives CDR1 WNHNN, CDR2 SYGVQD (reference sequence). The TCR comes from a human donor with alopecia areata. This rearrangement joins TRBV10-1 to TRBJ2-1; D not certain. Here the sequenced sample was CD8+ T cells sorted from blood, taken at week 24, from a patient treated with tofacitinib. The CDR3 spells CASSDSTEQFF. Written as DNA, the CDR3 is TGCGCCAGCAGTGACTCCACGGAGCAGTTCTTC.